The 22 T cell receptor beta chains below all came from one sample that was sequenced in a study of blood T cell repertoires in COVID-19. Method: immunoSEQ multiplex PCR; TCRdb's copy keeps in-frame clones and lacks some. This sample has approximately 320,000 clones, with more than 90% found just once. The sample was PBMCs or T cells enriched from blood (not recorded which). The receptors originated from a man aged 60-69 years who had recovered from COVID-19.

This rearrangement joins TRBV7-8 to TRBJ2-3, with 8 bases fitting TRBD1. This CDR3 contains 15 residues. The V gene's germline CDR1 is SGHVS and CDR2 FQNEAQ. The V and J ends lost 3 bases and 6 bases, in that order; junction bases with no gene match: 8. CDR3: CASSFAPGGRDTQYF. The CDR3 coding sequence is TGTGCCAGCAGCTTCGCCCCAGGGGGCCGGGATACGCAGTATTTT.

V gene TRBV4-3 combines with J gene TRBJ1-6; D not resolved. The CDR3 loop spans 17 amino acids. Trimming removed 4 bases at V and 3 bases at J, with 16 bases between. CDR1 and CDR2 from the germline V gene are LGHNA and YSLEER. The CDR3 coding sequence is TGCGCCAGCAGCCCCACGGTAACGAAGAACTATAATTCACCCCTCCACTTT. Encoded protein: CASSPTVTKNYNSPLHF.

This clone was detected a few times. The CDR3 here is CASSGQGADSGNTIYF. CDR3 nucleotides: TGTGCCAGCAGTGGACAGGGGGCCGACAGTGGAAACACCATATATTTT. The chain combines TRBV2 with TRBJ1-3; 10 bases fit TRBD1. The V gene end was trimmed by 4 bases and the J gene end by 3 bases; junction bases not matched to a gene: 6. Germline assignment: CDR1 SNHLY and CDR2 FYNNEI. The CDR3 is 16 amino acids.

The chain is built from TRBV2 and TRBJ1-1; perhaps TRBD1 as D (5 bases). Germline lookup yields CDR1 SNHLY and CDR2 FYNNEI. The CDR3 is 14 amino acids. The germline V and J ends were trimmed by 6 bases and 13 bases, with 24 bases remaining between them. CDR3 sequence (DNA): TGTGCCAGCAGACCCCTAGCGACAGATATGAAGCTTTTCTTT. Residues: CASRPLATDMKLFF.

The V call is TRBV12-3 or TRBV12-4, the J call TRBJ2-3; TRBD1 is a possible D gene (5 bases). V was trimmed by 6 bases and J by 2 bases, leaving 9 bases between them. The CDR3 length is 13 residues. Here the CDR3 reads CASSGHTTDTQYF. As DNA, the CDR3 is TGTGCCAGCAGCGGACATACCACAGATACGCAGTATTTT.

V usage is TRBV2 and J usage is TRBJ2-7, with 14 bases identical to TRBD2. Per the germline V gene, CDR1 is SNHLY and CDR2 is FYNNEI. The CDR3 spans 14 residues. With V trimmed by 6 bases and J by 4 bases, 2 bases remained unmatched. This chain's CDR3 is CASRRTSGRYEQYF. CDR3 in DNA: TGTGCCAGCAGGCGGACTAGCGGGAGGTACGAGCAGTACTTC.

The chain employs TRBV6-6 and TRBJ1-1, with 10 bases that match TRBD1. Germline-derived CDR1 and CDR2 are MNHNY and SVGAGI (reference sequence). CDR3 length equals 15 residues. V lost 5 bases, J lost 3 bases, and 6 bases stayed unmatched. In nucleotides, the CDR3 is TGTGCCAGCAGTGCCCCGGGACAGGGGCACACTGAAGCTTTCTTT. This sequence encodes CASSAPGQGHTEAFF.

This chain uses TRBV5-4 with TRBJ2-1; a possible D gene is TRBD2 (6 bases). V lost 4 bases, J lost 6 bases, and 17 bases lay in between. Germline V gene sequence: CDR1 SGHNT, CDR2 YYREEE (reference sequence). The CDR3 length is 15 residues. CDR3 coding DNA: TGTGCCAGCAGCCCCCGGAGGGCCACGTCCAATGAGCAGTTCTTC. Its translation: CASSPRRATSNEQFF.

The chain has TRBV7-9 and TRBJ1-1; D is unclear. This CDR3 has 14 amino acids. Trimming shortened V by 7 bases and J by 6 bases, and 18 bases separated the two germline ends. Germline V gene lookup returns CDR1 SEHNR and CDR2 FQNEAQ (reference sequence). Written as DNA, the CDR3 is TGTGCCAGCAAAGGAGGGCCCGGGCGGGCTGAAGCTTTCTTT. Translating gives CASKGGPGRAEAFF.

The CDR3 DNA follows: TGTGCCAGCAGCTTAGGGACAGGGCTAACCTACGAGCAGTACTTC. Translation: CASSLGTGLTYEQYF. The chain is built from TRBV11-2 and TRBJ2-7; TRBD1 matches at 8 bases. V lost 1 base, J lost 2 bases, and 4 bases stayed unmatched. The CDR3 is made up of 15 amino acids. Per the germline V gene, CDR1 is SGHAT and CDR2 is FQNNGV.

This clone is a singleton in its sample. V gene TRBV5-1 combines with J gene TRBJ2-1, with a tentative D call TRBD1 (6 bases). V lost 2 bases and J 8 bases, leaving 11 bases between the germline ends. From germline, CDR1 is SGHRS and CDR2 YFSETQ. The CDR3 is made up of 13 amino acids. CDR3 sequence: CASSFTGSHEQFF. DNA for the CDR3: TGCGCCAGCAGCTTCACAGGGTCTCATGAGCAGTTCTTC.

This clone was recorded once. The J gene is TRBJ1-1, the V gene TRBV5-1; TRBD1 aligns across 10 bases. Per the germline V gene, CDR1 is SGHRS and CDR2 is YFSETQ. Trimming removed 4 bases from V and 1 base from J; junction bases left unmatched: 7. This CDR3 contains 16 residues. The CDR3 loop is CASSAGQGGGNTEAFF. CDR3 DNA: TGCGCCAGCAGCGCAGGACAGGGGGGTGGGAACACTGAAGCTTTCTTT. The variable domain in full, with the rest retrieved from reference TRBV5-1 and TRBJ1-1, is KAGVTQTPRYLIKTRGQQVTLSCSPISGHRSVSWYQQTPGQGLQFLFEYFSETQRNKGNFPGRFSGRQFSNSRSEMNVSTLELGDSALYLCASSAGQGGGNTEAFFGQGTRLTVV.

J is TRBJ1-6 and V is TRBV4-1, with D unresolved. V lost 0 bases, J lost 14 bases, and 11 bases lay in between. The CDR3 contains 13 residues. From germline, CDR1 is MGHRA and CDR2 YSYEKL. Written as DNA, the CDR3 is TGCGCCAGCAGCCAAGATTTGGAGCGGTCCCTCCACTTT. Its translation is CASSQDLERSLHF.

The rearrangement uses TRBV2 and TRBJ2-6; D ambiguous. The CDR3 contains 11 residues. Trimming removed 3 bases at V and 12 bases at J, with 6 bases between. Germline V gene data show CDR1 as SNHLY and CDR2 as FYNNEI. The DNA for the CDR3 is TGTGCCAGCAGTGATGGCGGCGTCCTGACTTTC. Translating it yields CASSDGGVLTF.

The rearrangement joins TRBV5-6 to TRBJ2-3, with D maybe TRBD2 (5 bases). CDR1 and CDR2 from the germline V gene are SGHDT and YYEEEE. CDR3 length: 12 residues. The V end lost 1 base, the J end lost 10 bases, and 10 bases lay between the germline ends. In DNA, the CDR3 is TGTGCCAGCAGCTTGCAACGGGATCCGCAGTATTTT. This gives the protein CASSLQRDPQYF.

This rearrangement joins TRBV28 to TRBJ1-2, with no clear D. V lost 5 bases and J lost 3, with 13 bases in between. Per germline, CDR1 MDHEN and CDR2 SYDVKM. The CDR3 loop spans 14 amino acids. The CDR3 is CASSPRGRYYGYTF. For the CDR3, the DNA is TGTGCCAGCAGTCCCCGAGGCAGATACTATGGCTACACCTTC.

This rearrangement joins TRBV7-2 to TRBJ2-7, with unresolved D. Germline lookup yields CDR1 SGHTA and CDR2 FQGNSA. V gave up 3 bases and J gave up 1 base, with 7 bases separating them. The CDR3 consists of 13 residues. The DNA for the CDR3 is TGTGCCAGCAGCTTTTCCTATTCCTACGAGCAGTACTTC. Amino acids: CASSFSYSYEQYF.

V usage is TRBV7-3 and J usage is TRBJ2-5; 7 bases agree with TRBD1. The V gene's germline CDR1 is SGHTA and CDR2 FQGTGA. The CDR3 consists of 13 residues. Trimming at V came to 1 base and at J to 5 bases, leaving 1 base not matched to a gene. CDR3 DNA: TGTGCCAGCAGCTTAAACAGGGGTGAGACCCAGTACTTC. Protein sequence: CASSLNRGETQYF. The full variable domain, rest sourced from reference TRBV7-3 and TRBJ2-5, is GAGVSQTPSNKVTEKGKYVELRCDPISGHTALYWYRQSLGQGPEFLIYFQGTGAADDSGLPNDRFFAVRPEGSVSTLKIQRTERGDSAVYLCASSLNRGETQYFGPGTRLLVL.

This sequence joins TRBV7-9 and TRBJ2-7; 8 bases fit TRBD1. The germline gives CDR1 SEHNR, CDR2 FQNEAQ (reference sequence). This CDR3 has 14 residues. V lost 1 base and J lost 6; bases outside the gene matches: 5. The CDR3 reads CASSLDGTGGEQYF. CDR3 DNA: TGTGCCAGCAGCTTAGATGGGACAGGAGGCGAGCAGTACTTC.

In its sample, this clone was seen a few times. The rearrangement joins TRBV19 to TRBJ2-7; D uncertain. Per the germline V gene, CDR1 is LNHDA and CDR2 is SQIVND (reference sequence). CDR3 length equals 14 residues. V was cut by 7 bases and J by 0 bases, with 13 bases left in between. Here the CDR3 reads CASKVAVSSYEQYF. CDR3 bases: TGTGCCAGTAAGGTTGCGGTGAGCTCCTACGAGCAGTACTTC.

The J gene is TRBJ2-3, the V gene TRBV5-1, with 8 bases matching TRBD1. The CDR3 spans 14 residues. After removal of 3 bases from V and 5 bases from J, the junction contained 5 bases not matched to a gene. In germline, CDR1 is SGHRS, CDR2 YFSETQ. The CDR3 DNA follows: TGCGCCAGCAGCTCGGACAGGGTGTTAGATACGCAGTATTTT. This sequence encodes CASSSDRVLDTQYF.

This clone has a single count. This chain joins TRBV19 and TRBJ1-1; 8 bases fit TRBD1. The germline V gene has CDR1 LNHDA and CDR2 SQIVND (reference sequence). This CDR3 has 13 amino acids. Losses at the gene ends were 6 bases for V and 5 bases for J; bases not matched to a gene: 5. CDR3 DNA sequence: TGTGCCAGTAGAGACAGGGGTGGAACTGAAGCTTTCTTT. Its translation: CASRDRGGTEAFF.